These T cell receptor beta chains were read from a single sample in a study of cytomegalovirus exposure and HLA in healthy donors. Clones were read by immunoSEQ multiplex PCR, and TCRdb kept only the in-frame ones, dropping some. In the table there are 120,000 to 150,000 clones, 60% to 85% of which are singletons. Specimen: PBMCs. The source is a man younger than 35 in good health and CMV-seronegative. CDR3s include the opening cysteine and the closing phenylalanine or tryptophan.

V gene	J gene	CDR3 protein
TRBV6-4	TRBJ2-1	CASSDSGTSNEQFF
TRBV27	TRBJ2-5	CASSLRLAGAQETQYF
TRBV6-5	TRBJ1-1	CASSRQGGNTEAFF
TRBV19	TRBJ2-7	CASLWTGRPDEQYF
TRBV11-2	TRBJ2-7	CASSQSDRGQYEQYF
TRBV5-1	TRBJ2-3	CASSLRGDRTDTQYF
TRBV10-3	TRBJ2-5	CAIREGQGSETQYF
TRBV30	TRBJ2-3	CAWSRTSPRFWAQYF
TRBV5-5	TRBJ2-2	CASSLRSSSNTGELFF
TRBV19	TRBJ2-1	CASSMGTFYNEQFF
TRBV11-1	TRBJ2-7	CASSWDRGSYEQYF
TRBV19	TRBJ1-5	CASSIQSGQPQHF
TRBV30	TRBJ2-7	CAWSTAGASYEQYF
TRBV9	TRBJ2-3	CASSELIGGAASTQYF
TRBV11-2	TRBJ2-7	CASSFSGTYEQYF
TRBV14	TRBJ1-2	CASSQEGRGPYGYTF
TRBV27	TRBJ2-7	CASSPRRGLASEQYF
TRBV6-1	TRBJ1-1	CASRNIDSMNTEAFF
TRBV5-1	TRBJ1-4	CASSLQGDEKLFF
TRBV11-2	TRBJ2-7	CASSYTGILYEQYF
TRBV6-1	TRBJ2-5	CASSESRQQETQYF
TRBV28	TRBJ2-1	CASSLYGSGTGGGNEQFF
TRBV4-2	TRBJ1-2	CASSQEPGHTNYGYTF
TRBV6-5	TRBJ1-1	CASSHLPTVVPEAFF
TRBV6-5	TRBJ1-5	CASSLQGNQPQHF
TRBV28	TRBJ1-5	CASSLEAEVEHF
TRBV7-8	TRBJ2-3	CASSLAFLAGSTQYF
TRBV18	TRBJ2-2	CASSPLPSVNGELFF
TRBV6-1	TRBJ2-3	CASTPRGTLRNTQYF
TRBV6-1	TRBJ2-5	CASSVRQGPETQYF
TRBV6-1	TRBJ1-5	CASSAPGGGQPQHF
TRBV27	TRBJ2-1	CATSIRGQDEQFF
TRBV5-4	TRBJ2-7	CASSQGESYEQYF
TRBV4-1	TRBJ2-7	CASSQDSGTSDYEQYF
TRBV9	TRBJ1-2	CASSVGQGASGYTF
TRBV10-3	TRBJ2-7	CAISGGLAGTYEQYF
TRBV5-4	TRBJ1-2	CASSLQQGDGYTF
TRBV27	TRBJ1-2	CASSFYEANYGYTF
TRBV10-1	TRBJ2-1	CASSEGHAGGRRNEQFF
TRBV27	TRBJ2-1	CASSSDRRGQFF
TRBV7-2	TRBJ2-7	CASSLIYRDRGLSYEQYF
TRBV2	NA	CASRPPLTTYEQYF
TRBV15	TRBJ1-3	CATSRRSGNTIYF
TRBV6-6	TRBJ1-5	CASSQYSNQPQHF
TRBV19	TRBJ1-4	CASSEDLWLATNEKLFF
TRBV29-1	TRBJ2-5	CSVETGGAGKTQYF
TRBV19	TRBJ2-7	CASSASPGLAAYEQYF
TRBV6-5	TRBJ1-1	CASTTGFMNTEAFF
TRBV28	TRBJ1-1	CASRVHRNTEAFF
TRBV11-3	TRBJ2-7	CASSLEWGAPYEQYF
TRBV4-2	TRBJ2-7	CASSQGLAVSYEQYF
TRBV29-1	TRBJ2-5	CSVVPSGQETQYF